This TCR beta chain derives from a study of cytomegalovirus exposure and HLA in healthy donors. Study overall: In a later analysis, it was reported that the roughly 130 validation repertoires had been produced on the same platform as the roughly 700 repertoires belonging to the first cohort. Study-level points and caveats: Most TCR sequences were uncommon, yet certain public TCRs appeared in many donors. Clusters of TCRs from the first cohort tended to co-occur in the approximately 130 validation repertoires (as a later analysis found). Reports described diagnosis of cytomegalovirus status by the classifier as highly specific and sensitive.

The data were produced by immunoSEQ multiplex PCR, yet TCRdb's version contains in-frame clones alone and is incomplete. The sample yields 100,000 or so clones, about 90% seen once. As concerns this clone: What it recognizes is unknown.

The CDR3 is 15 residues long. CDR1 and CDR2 from the germline V gene are MNHNS and SASEGT. Trimming at V came to 4 bases and at J to 10 bases, leaving 11 bases not matched to a gene. V usage is TRBV6-1 and J usage is TRBJ1-5; 9 positions match TRBD1. The sequenced sample was PBMCs. The TCR sequence derives from a man between 18 and 35 years old in good health and CMV-seropositive. CDR3 in DNA: TGTGCCAGCAGTGGGGACAGGGAGGCCAATCGTCCCCAGCATTTT. It encodes CASSGDREANRPQHF.